The next 10 T cell receptor beta chains were all read from a single sample in a study of blood T cell repertoires in COVID-19. Method: immunoSEQ multiplex PCR; TCRdb's copy keeps in-frame clones and lacks some. The sample holds about 370,000 clones, around 87% seen once. Sample: peripheral blood. Receptor source: a woman aged 25 to 39 with COVID-19, enrolled during active disease.

V gene TRBV3-1 (or the pseudogene TRBV3-2) combines with J gene TRBJ1-3, with a weak D call TRBD1 (5 bases). CDR3 size: 16 residues. The germline gives CDR1 LGHDT, CDR2 YNNKEL (reference sequence). Trimming took 0 bases from V and 0 from J, leaving 9 bases between them. The CDR3, as DNA: TGTGCCAGCAGCCAAGAATGGCAGGGCTCTGGAAACACCATATATTTT. It encodes CASSQEWQGSGNTIYF.

The V and J genes are TRBV18 and TRBJ2-1; D possibly corresponds to TRBD1 (6 bases). Germline V lookup: CDR1 KGHSH, CDR2 LQKENI. This CDR3 is built from 13 residues. The V end lost 6 bases, the J end lost 9 bases, and 15 bases lay between the germline ends. CDR3 sequence reads: CASSEIGQSEQFF. CDR3 in DNA: TGTGCCAGCTCGGAAATCGGACAGTCTGAGCAGTTCTTC.

The V call is TRBV5-5, the J call TRBJ1-2; 8 nucleotides line up with TRBD1. The CDR3 totals 14 residues. With V trimmed by 4 bases and J by 7 bases, 9 bases remained unmatched. Germline CDR1 reads SGHKS; CDR2 reads YYEKEE (reference sequence). As DNA, the CDR3 is TGTGCCAGCAGCACCCGGACAGGGATTGGTGGCTACACCTTC. Its translation: CASSTRTGIGGYTF.

This clone appeared once. CDR3 DNA: TGTGCCAGCAGTTTAGATCCACAAACTAATGAAAAACTGTTTTTT. It encodes CASSLDPQTNEKLFF. V and J are TRBV28 and TRBJ1-4; unclear D gene. The germline V gene has CDR1 MDHEN and CDR2 SYDVKM. V lost 2 bases to trimming and J lost 1 base, with 8 bases between them. This CDR3 has 15 residues.

The chain uses TRBV6-5 and TRBJ1-4; D is ambiguous. Trimming took 5 bases from V and 6 from J, leaving 7 bases between them. CDR3 length equals 12 residues. In germline, CDR1 is MNHEY, CDR2 SVGAGI. The CDR3 is CASSRVHEKLFF. CDR3 bases: TGTGCCAGCAGTCGAGTCCATGAAAAACTGTTTTTT.

The chain has TRBV19 and TRBJ1-6, with TRBD1 matching over 7 bases. The CDR3 is 13 residues long. Germline values: CDR1 LNHDA, CDR2 SQIVND (reference sequence). V shed 8 bases, J shed 5 bases, and the junction held 3 bases outside the gene matches. The CDR3 reads CASRDRNNSPLHF. CDR3 nucleotide sequence: TGTGCCAGTCGGGACAGAAATAATTCACCCCTCCACTTT. The variable domain in full, completed from reference TRBV19 and TRBJ1-6, reads DGGITQSPKYLFRKEGQNVTLSCEQNLNHDAMYWYRQDPGQGLRLIYYSQIVNDFQKGDIAEGYSVSREKKESFPLTVTSAQKNPTAFYLCASRDRNNSPLHFGNGTRLTVT.

This clone was observed a single time. The chain has TRBV10-2 and TRBJ2-1; 7 positions agree with TRBD2. CDR1 WSHSY and CDR2 SAAADI come from the germline V gene. J lost 6 bases, V lost 3 bases, and 14 bases had no gene match. This CDR3 spans 17 amino acids. CDR3 DNA: TGCGCCAGCAGTGAACTCGGGGGGAGGGCCTGGGGCAATGAGCAGTTCTTC. Its protein product is CASSELGGRAWGNEQFF.

The sample holds one count of this clone. V is TRBV19 and J is TRBJ1-1; 7 positions agree with TRBD1. Germline V gives CDR1 LNHDA, CDR2 SQIVND (reference sequence). This CDR3 has 14 residues. The V and J ends lost 9 bases and 6 bases, in that order; junction bases with no gene match: 13. The CDR3, as DNA: TGTGCCAGCCGTATGGGGACAGAAGTCCCTGAAGCTTTCTTT. Amino acid sequence: CASRMGTEVPEAFF.

The gene calls are TRBV27 and TRBJ2-1; possibly TRBD1 for D (6 bases). Germline CDR1 MNHEY, CDR2 SMNVEV (reference sequence). The CDR3 is 15 residues long. V lost 6 bases and J lost 8, with 20 bases in between. CDR3 DNA: TGTGCCAGCAGCCCTTTACAGGGAGATGATTATGAGCAGTTCTTC. This codes for CASSPLQGDDYEQFF.

This chain connects TRBV24-1 to TRBJ1-5, with D possibly matching TRBD1 (5 bases). V lost 5 bases, J lost 3 bases, and 13 bases lay in between. CDR3 size: 15 residues. Germline V gives CDR1 KGHDR, CDR2 SFDVKD. This CDR3 is CATSGNPGYNQPQHF. As DNA, the CDR3 is TGTGCCACCAGTGGAAATCCAGGGTACAATCAGCCCCAGCATTTT.